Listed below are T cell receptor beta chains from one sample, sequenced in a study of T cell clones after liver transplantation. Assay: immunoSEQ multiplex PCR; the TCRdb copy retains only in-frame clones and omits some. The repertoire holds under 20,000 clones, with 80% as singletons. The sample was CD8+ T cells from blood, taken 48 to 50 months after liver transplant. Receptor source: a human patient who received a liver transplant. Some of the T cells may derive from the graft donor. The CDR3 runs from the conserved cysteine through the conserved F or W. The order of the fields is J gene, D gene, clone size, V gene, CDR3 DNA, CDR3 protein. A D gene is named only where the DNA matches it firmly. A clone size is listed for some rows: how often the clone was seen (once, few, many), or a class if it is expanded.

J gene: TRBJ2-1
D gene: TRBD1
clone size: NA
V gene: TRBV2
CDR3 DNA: TGTGCCAGCAGGGGGGACAGGGTCATTAATGAGCAGTTCTTC
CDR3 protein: CASRGDRVINEQFF

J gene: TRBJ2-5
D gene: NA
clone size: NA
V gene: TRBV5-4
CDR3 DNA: TGTGCCAGCAGCTCGGGGCAGGGCCTGAAGACCCAGTACTTC
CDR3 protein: CASSSGQGLKTQYF

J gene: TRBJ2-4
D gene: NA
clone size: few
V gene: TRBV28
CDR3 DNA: TGTGCCAGCAGTTGGCAGATATTAGCCAAAAACATTCAGTACTTC
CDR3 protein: CASSWQILAKNIQYF

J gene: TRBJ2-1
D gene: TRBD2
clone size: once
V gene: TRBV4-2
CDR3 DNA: TGTGCCAGCAACTCCGGGACTAGCGGCAATGAGCAGTTCTTC
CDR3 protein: CASNSGTSGNEQFF

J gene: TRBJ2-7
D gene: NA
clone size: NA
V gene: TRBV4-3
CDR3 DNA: TGCGCCAGCAGCCAAGGGGGGTCCGCTGACGAGCAGTACTTC
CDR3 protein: CASSQGGSADEQYF

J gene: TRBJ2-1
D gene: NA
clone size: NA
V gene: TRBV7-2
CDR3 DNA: TGTGCCAGCAGCTTAGGGATCAATGAGCAGTTCTTC
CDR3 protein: CASSLGINEQFF

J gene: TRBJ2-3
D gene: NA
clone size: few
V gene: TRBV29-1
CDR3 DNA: TGCAGCGTTGCATATTCAGATACGCAGTATTTT
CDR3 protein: CSVAYSDTQYF

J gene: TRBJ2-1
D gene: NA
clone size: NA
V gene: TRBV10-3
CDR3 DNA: TGTGCCATCAGTGAGGGCCGGGGCGGAAATGAGCAGTTCTTC
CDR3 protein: CAISEGRGGNEQFF

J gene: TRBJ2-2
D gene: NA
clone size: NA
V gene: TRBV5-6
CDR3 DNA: TGTGCCAGCAGCGGTTTCGGGGGCCTCAGGGAGCTGTTTTTT
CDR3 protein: CASSGFGGLRELFF

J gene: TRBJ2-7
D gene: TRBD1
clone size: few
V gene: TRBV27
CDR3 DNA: TGTGCCAGCAGCGATCAACACAGGGGGCCATACGAGCAGTACTTC
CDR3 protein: CASSDQHRGPYEQYF

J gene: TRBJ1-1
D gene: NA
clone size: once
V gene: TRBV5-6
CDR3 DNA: TGTGCCAGCAGCTTCCTAAGGGGCACTGAAGCTTTCTTT
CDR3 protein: CASSFLRGTEAFF

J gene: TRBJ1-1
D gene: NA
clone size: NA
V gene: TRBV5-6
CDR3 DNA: TGTGCCAGCAGCGCCATGCGCAGGGGACTTATGAACACTGAAGCTTTCTTT
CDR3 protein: CASSAMRRGLMNTEAFF

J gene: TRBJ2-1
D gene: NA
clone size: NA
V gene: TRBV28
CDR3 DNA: TGTGCCAGCAGTTTATCCGGGCAGAAGGATGAGCAGTTCTTC
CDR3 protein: CASSLSGQKDEQFF

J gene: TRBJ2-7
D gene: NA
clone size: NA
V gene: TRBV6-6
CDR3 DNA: TGTGCCAGCAGTTATACGGGGGGCGGGGGCAGCGAGCAGTACTTC
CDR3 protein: CASSYTGGGGSEQYF

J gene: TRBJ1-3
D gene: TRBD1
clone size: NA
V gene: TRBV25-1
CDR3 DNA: TGTGCCAGCTCTGACAGGGGTTCTGGAAACACCATATATTTT
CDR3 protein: CASSDRGSGNTIYF

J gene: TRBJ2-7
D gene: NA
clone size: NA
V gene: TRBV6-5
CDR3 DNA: TGTGCCAGCACCACAGGCCACGAGCAGTACTTC
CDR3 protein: CASTTGHEQYF

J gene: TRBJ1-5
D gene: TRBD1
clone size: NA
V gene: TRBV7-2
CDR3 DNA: TGTGCCAGCAGCTTATTCGGTAGACAGGGTGGTAATCAGCCCCAGCATTTT
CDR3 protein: CASSLFGRQGGNQPQHF

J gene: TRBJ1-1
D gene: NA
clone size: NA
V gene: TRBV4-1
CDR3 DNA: TGCGCCAGCAGCCAAGGGGTGGGGGCGACCACTGAAGCTTTCTTT
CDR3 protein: CASSQGVGATTEAFF

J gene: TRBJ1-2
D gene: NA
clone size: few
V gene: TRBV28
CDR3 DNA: TGTGCCAGCAGCGAGGGGACAACCCCGCTCCACTATGGCTACACCTTC
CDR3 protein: CASSEGTTPLHYGYTF

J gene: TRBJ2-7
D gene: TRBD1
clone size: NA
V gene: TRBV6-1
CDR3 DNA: TGTGCCAGCAGTGAAGCGGAAGGGACAGGGGGCCGGGAGCAGTACTTC
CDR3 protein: CASSEAEGTGGREQYF

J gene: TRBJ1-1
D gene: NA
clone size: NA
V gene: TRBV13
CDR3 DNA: TGTGCCAGCAGCTGGGGGAGGGAAGCTTTCTTT
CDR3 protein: CASSWGREAFF

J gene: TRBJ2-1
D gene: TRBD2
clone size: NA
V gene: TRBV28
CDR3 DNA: TGTGCCAGCAGCCAGACTAGCGGGATTAAAAATGAGCAGTTCTTC
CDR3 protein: CASSQTSGIKNEQFF

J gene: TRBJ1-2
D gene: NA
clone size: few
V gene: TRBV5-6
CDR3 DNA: TGTGCCAGCAGCGGGCACGGCTACACCTTC
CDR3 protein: CASSGHGYTF

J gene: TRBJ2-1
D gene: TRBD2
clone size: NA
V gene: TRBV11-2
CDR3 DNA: TGTGCCAGCAGCTTAGGAGGTGCTAGCGGGAGGTCCTCCTACAATGAGCAGTTCTTC
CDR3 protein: CASSLGGASGRSSYNEQFF

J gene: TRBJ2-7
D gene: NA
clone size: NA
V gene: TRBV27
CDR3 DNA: TGTGCCAGCGGGGACACCCGATACGAGCAGTACTTC
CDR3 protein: CASGDTRYEQYF

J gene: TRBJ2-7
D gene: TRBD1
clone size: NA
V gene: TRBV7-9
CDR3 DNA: TGTGCCAGCAGCTTAGCCGGGACAGGGGTCGAGCAGTACTTC
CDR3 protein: CASSLAGTGVEQYF

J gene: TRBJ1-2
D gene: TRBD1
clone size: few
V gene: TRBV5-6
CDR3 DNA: TGTGCCAGCAGCCCTGGACAGGGAATCTATGGCTACACCTTC
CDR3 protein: CASSPGQGIYGYTF

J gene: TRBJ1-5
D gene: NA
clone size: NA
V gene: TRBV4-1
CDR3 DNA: TGCGCCAGCAGCCAAGGGACCTCTAATCAGCCCCAGCATTTT
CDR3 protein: CASSQGTSNQPQHF

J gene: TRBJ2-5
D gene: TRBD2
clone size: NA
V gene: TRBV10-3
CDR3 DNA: TGTGCCATCAGTGGTGAGGCGGGAGCTCTTCAAGAGACCCAGTACTTC
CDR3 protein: CAISGEAGALQETQYF

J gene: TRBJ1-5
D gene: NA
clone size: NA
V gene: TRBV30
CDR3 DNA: TGTGCCTGGAGTGTAGCCCAGGCCCAGCATTTT
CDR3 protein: CAWSVAQAQHF

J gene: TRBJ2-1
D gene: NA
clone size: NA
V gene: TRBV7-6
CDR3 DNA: TGTGCCAGCAGCTCCCCCGGAGGGGATGAGCAGTTCTTC
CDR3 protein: CASSSPGGDEQFF

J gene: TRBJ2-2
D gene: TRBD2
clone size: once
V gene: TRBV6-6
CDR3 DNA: TGTGCCAGCAGTCTAGCGGGAGGGATCACCGGGGAGCTGTTTTTT
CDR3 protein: CASSLAGGITGELFF

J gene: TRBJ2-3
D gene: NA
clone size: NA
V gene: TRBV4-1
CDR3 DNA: TGCGCCAGCAGCCAGACGGGACTGTCGGCAGATACGCAGTATTTT
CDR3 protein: CASSQTGLSADTQYF